This T cell receptor beta chain is from a study of T cells in Graves' hyperthyroidism and ophthalmopathy. This CDR3 region has 15 residues. This clonotype was counted ten times or more. RNA transcripts were the template for amplifying TCR beta CDR3 regions. In the first-round RT-PCR of the TCR CDR3, the HTBI primer set was used. TCRdb re-called the multiplex PCR reads with MiXCR, one entry per CDR3 protein. The table has about 280,000 distinct CDR3 sequences, 25% to 30% seen once; the top ten hold about a quarter. Input material: blood. V usage is TRBV12-3 or TRBV12-4 and J usage is TRBJ2-7; D gene ambiguous. The sequence was obtained from a man aged 35 to 55 with Graves' hyperthyroidism that later progressed to Graves' ophthalmopathy. CDR3 region: CASSPNSVEFSLRFV. The CDR3 nucleotides are TGTGCCAGCAGCCCCAACTCCGTAGAGTTCAGTCTCAGGTTTGTC.